The rows below give T cell receptor beta chains drawn from one sample of a study of control samples from healthy donors and cancer patients. Data came from immunoSEQ multiplex PCR; TCRdb stores just in-frame clones and leaves some out. There are about 140,000 clones in the sample; around 90% occur only once, and around 11% lies in the top ten. Sequencing used blood. The origin of the receptors is a man under 40 in good health. Each CDR3 is given with its conserved first and last residue. The D gene is left open where the match is weak. Not every row has a clone size; where given, it reads once, few, many or a size class.

TRBJ1-1	-	once	TRBV6-5	CASSLDTGGSEAFF	TGTGCCAGCAGCCTAGATACGGGTGGGTCTGAAGCTTTCTTT
TRBJ2-1	TRBD2	-	TRBV4-1	CASSQVYSAGSYNEQFF	TGCGCCAGCAGCCAAGTCTACTCAGCGGGATCCTACAATGAGCAGTTCTTC
TRBJ2-1	-	-	TRBV4-2	CASSQESELLEQFF	TGTGCCAGCAGCCAGGAATCCGAACTACTCGAGCAGTTCTTC
TRBJ2-2	-	-	TRBV11-2	CASSSRTIMLAGELFF	TGTGCCAGCAGCTCCCGGACTATTATGTTGGCCGGGGAGCTGTTTTTT
TRBJ2-1	-	-	TRBV28	CASRPGLPFHEQFF	TGTGCCAGCAGGCCGGGACTCCCCTTCCATGAGCAGTTCTTC
TRBJ2-7	-	-	TRBV28	CASTTVYEQYF	TGTGCCAGCACCACCGTTTACGAGCAGTACTTC
TRBJ2-3	TRBD2	-	TRBV11-1	CASSLTSSGSTDTQYF	TGTGCCAGCAGCTTAACCTCTAGCGGGAGCACAGATACGCAGTATTTT
TRBJ1-1	-	-	TRBV5-4	CASSLPTADGRQAFF	TGTGCCAGCAGCTTGCCGACCGCGGACGGTAGGCAAGCTTTCTTT
TRBJ2-5	TRBD2	-	TRBV15	CATSIGTSGTQETQYF	TGTGCCACCAGCATCGGGACTAGCGGGACCCAAGAGACCCAGTACTTC
TRBJ2-1	TRBD2	-	TRBV7-8	CANSLVLFLAGGPYNEQFF	TGTGCCAACAGCTTAGTTTTGTTTCTAGCGGGAGGGCCCTACAATGAGCAGTTCTTC
TRBJ2-1	-	-	TRBV18	CASSPPRDGSSYNEQFF	TGTGCCAGCTCACCACCTCGGGACGGGAGCTCCTACAATGAGCAGTTCTTC
TRBJ1-6	-	-	TRBV7-2	CASSSGAGGSPLHF	TGTGCCAGCTCCTCCGGGGCTGGGGGCTCACCCCTCCACTTT
TRBJ2-2	-	-	TRBV3-1/TRBV3-2	CASSQVKARSTGELFF	TGTGCCAGCAGCCAAGTGAAGGCGAGGTCCACCGGGGAGCTGTTTTTT
TRBJ2-7	-	-	TRBV2	CASSGSSYEQYF	TGTGCCAGCAGTGGGAGCTCCTACGAGCAGTACTTC
TRBJ1-5	TRBD1	-	TRBV28	CASSPTGTGVSNQPQHF	TGTGCCAGCAGTCCTACCGGGACAGGGGTGAGCAATCAGCCCCAGCATTTT
TRBJ1-1	TRBD1	-	TRBV29-1	CSVTGQGNTEAFF	TGCAGCGTTACGGGACAGGGGAACACTGAAGCTTTCTTT
TRBJ1-6	-	-	TRBV7-2	CASSLVGVSPLHF	TGTGCCAGCAGCTTAGTAGGGGTTTCACCCCTCCACTTT
TRBJ1-6	-	-	TRBV6-5	CASSYLENSPLHF	TGTGCCAGCAGTTATCTCGAGAATTCACCCCTCCACTTT